This T cell receptor (beta chain) was retrieved from a study of blood T cells in healthy people across ages. Per germline, CDR1 SQVTM and CDR2 ANQGSEA. This CDR3 is built from 10 residues. Trimming removed 3 bases from V and 4 bases from J, with 2 bases in between. The authors ran a second PCR of about 6 to 11 cycles using a sample-barcoded 5' primer and a J-beta primer mix. All cDNA molecules were each tagged by a template-switch adaptor with 12 random nucleotides. TCRdb reprocessed the 5' RACE reads via MiXCR and lists one record per CDR3 protein. The sample lists hundreds of thousands of distinct CDR3 sequences, more than 45% occurring once. A few counts support this clonotype.

This clonotype originated in a man between 25 and 39 years old in good health. The rearrangement joins TRBV29-1 to TRBJ2-3; D unclear. Material: blood. The CDR3 loop reads CSVEPDTQYF. CDR3 nucleotide sequence: TGCAGCGTTGAGCCAGATACGCAGTATTTT.